This is a list of T cell receptor beta chains from one sample in a study of metastatic and nonmetastatic thyroid tumors. Through MiXCR, TCRdb re-clonotyped the PCR reads. There are 89,000 or so clones in the sample; around 7.8% occur only once, and roughly 10% lies in the top ten. The sequenced sample was blood. The receptors here all came from a female donor with papillary thyroid cancer or a benign thyroid nodule (not recorded which). Some clones in this sample may be carry-over from other donors' samples. Each CDR3 is given with its conserved first and last residue. A D gene is named only where the DNA matches it firmly. Where a row states a size, it is once, few, many or the class of an expanded clone; other rows omit it.

v_gene: TRBV6-6; d_gene: TRBD2; abundance: many; j_gene: TRBJ2-3; CDR3aa: CASSSSGGRTDTQYF; CDR3nt: TGTGCCAGCAGTTCTAGCGGGGGGCGCACAGATACGCAGTATTTT
v_gene: TRBV11-2; d_gene: NA; abundance: many; j_gene: TRBJ2-7; CDR3aa: CASSYTPYEQYF; CDR3nt: TGTGCCAGCAGCTACACACCTTACGAGCAGTACTTC
v_gene: TRBV3-1; d_gene: NA; abundance: NA; j_gene: TRBJ1-6; CDR3aa: CASSTGVNSPLRF; CDR3nt: TGTGCCAGCAGTACGGGGGTGAATTCACCCCTCCGCTTT
v_gene: TRBV6-1; d_gene: NA; abundance: many; j_gene: TRBJ2-3; CDR3aa: CASIQRAAGRTDTQYF; CDR3nt: TGTGCCAGCATTCAGCGGGCGGCAGGCCGCACAGATACGCAGTATTTT
v_gene: TRBV6-5; d_gene: TRBD1; abundance: few; j_gene: TRBJ1-1; CDR3aa: CASSTQRGLVAEAFF; CDR3nt: TGTGCCAGCAGTACTCAAAGGGGGCTGGTGGCTGAAGCTTTCTTT
v_gene: TRBV30; d_gene: NA; abundance: many; j_gene: TRBJ1-6; CDR3aa: CAWSVRIGNNSPLHF; CDR3nt: TGTGCCTGGAGTGTACGGATAGGGAACAATTCACCCCTCCACTTT
v_gene: TRBV20-1; d_gene: NA; abundance: many; j_gene: TRBJ2-5; CDR3aa: CSARGDARTETQYF; CDR3nt: TGCAGTGCTAGAGGGGACGCCCGAACGGAGACCCAGTACTTC
v_gene: TRBV7-3; d_gene: TRBD1; abundance: few; j_gene: TRBJ2-1; CDR3aa: CASSLFTRGNEQFF; CDR3nt: TGTGCCAGCAGCTTATTTACCAGGGGGAATGAGCAGTTCTTC
v_gene: TRBV6-4; d_gene: TRBD2; abundance: many; j_gene: TRBJ2-3; CDR3aa: CASSPTSGSTDTQYF; CDR3nt: TGTGCCAGCAGCCCAACTAGCGGTTCTACAGATACGCAGTATTTT
v_gene: TRBV2; d_gene: TRBD1; abundance: NA; j_gene: TRBJ1-6; CDR3aa: CASSEAPGTGGSPLHF; CDR3nt: TGTGCCAGCAGTGAAGCCCCCGGGACAGGGGGTTCACCCCTCCACTTT
v_gene: TRBV7-2; d_gene: NA; abundance: many; j_gene: TRBJ1-4; CDR3aa: CASSDQIGEKLFF; CDR3nt: TGTGCCAGCAGCGACCAGATTGGAGAAAAACTGTTTTTT
v_gene: TRBV2; d_gene: NA; abundance: many; j_gene: TRBJ1-2; CDR3aa: CASIRGRGAYGYTF; CDR3nt: TGTGCCAGCATTAGGGGCAGGGGTGCCTATGGCTACACCTTC
v_gene: TRBV27; d_gene: NA; abundance: NA; j_gene: TRBJ2-3; CDR3aa: CASRATDTQYF; CDR3nt: TGTGCCAGCAGGGCTACGGATACGCAGTATTTT
v_gene: TRBV6-1; d_gene: NA; abundance: NA; j_gene: TRBJ2-1; CDR3aa: CASSEAIEGGYNEQFF; CDR3nt: TGTGCCAGCAGTGAAGCAATCGAGGGGGGCTACAATGAGCAGTTCTTC
v_gene: TRBV4-1; d_gene: NA; abundance: many; j_gene: TRBJ1-2; CDR3aa: CASSQPGKDYGYTF; CDR3nt: TGCGCCAGCAGCCAGCCGGGAAAGGACTATGGCTACACCTTC
v_gene: TRBV12-3/TRBV12-4; d_gene: TRBD2; abundance: few; j_gene: TRBJ2-3; CDR3aa: CASRSSGGTDTQYF; CDR3nt: TGTGCCAGCAGATCTAGCGGGGGGACAGATACGCAGTATTTT
v_gene: TRBV6-1; d_gene: NA; abundance: many; j_gene: TRBJ2-3; CDR3aa: CASSEGGGPDTQYF; CDR3nt: TGTGCCAGCAGTGAAGGGGGGGGGCCTGATACGCAGTATTTT
v_gene: TRBV19; d_gene: TRBD1; abundance: many; j_gene: TRBJ1-1; CDR3aa: CASSRDRVDTEAFF; CDR3nt: TGTGCCAGTAGTCGGGACAGGGTTGATACTGAAGCTTTCTTT
v_gene: TRBV20-1; d_gene: TRBD1; abundance: many; j_gene: TRBJ2-3; CDR3aa: CSARDYEQGDADTQYF; CDR3nt: TGCAGTGCTAGAGATTACGAACAGGGGGATGCAGATACGCAGTATTTT
v_gene: TRBV28; d_gene: TRBD2; abundance: many; j_gene: TRBJ2-7; CDR3aa: CASRGLAGLEQYF; CDR3nt: TGTGCCAGCCGCGGGCTAGCGGGGCTCGAGCAGTACTTC